This T cell receptor beta chain was profiled in a study of OX40 agonist ivuxolimab in advanced cancers. In the study overall: Partial responses were recorded for three patients, including one with hepatocellular carcinoma and two with cutaneous melanoma.

The method was immunoSEQ multiplex PCR; TCRdb's version includes in-frame clones alone and lacks a portion of them. The sample includes 45,000 to 55,000 clones, around 84% of them seen just once. Autoimmune disease history or systemic immunosuppression barred patients. Unmatched junction bases numbered 5, after V lost 9 bases and J lost 5 bases. The CDR3 is 12 amino acids. In germline, CDR1 is MRHNA, CDR2 SNTAGT. The chain has TRBV6-4 and TRBJ2-5; 8 nucleotides match TRBD1. This sequence was found in an adult with an advanced solid tumor such as melanoma, head and neck, liver or kidney cancer. Sequencing was performed on CD4+ or CD8+ T cells sorted from blood, taken in a trial of the OX40 agonist ivuxolimab. Here the CDR3 reads CARWTGYETQYF. DNA for the CDR3: TGTGCCAGATGGACAGGGTACGAGACCCAGTACTTC.